The T cell receptor beta chain described here comes from a study of T cells after yellow fever vaccination. Study information: Any fraction with a low cell number was prepared using SMART-Seq v4 Ultra Low Input.

By 5'RACE template switching, TCR cDNA was produced, with a universal primer site and UMIs added in the process. MiXCR, run by TCRdb on the 5' RACE reads, gives a single entry per CDR3 protein. The sample gives some 670,000 distinct CDR3 sequences, roughly 12% of which show up once; about 15% is in the top ten. A remark on this clonotype: Its antigen is as yet unknown.

Study conclusions and caveats: Re-detected after boosting: most primary clones, almost 98% of CD4 and about 85% of CD8. The secondary T-cell response peaked on day 5, not day 15, but was weaker.

Germline trimming cut 4 bases from V and 5 bases from J; bases unmatched to any gene: 16. CDR1 is SQVTM, CDR2 ANQGSEA, per germline. CDR3 length: 17 residues. This TCR was recovered from a man aged 25-45 years who received the YFV17D yellow fever vaccine. The chain recombines TRBV29-1 with TRBJ2-1, with TRBD2 identical over 8 bases. The sequences come from PBMCs, collected on the day of the yellow fever booster vaccination. For the CDR3, the DNA is TGCAGCGTTGCGGGGGTGGCGGGAGGACTACGGGACAATGAGCAGTTCTTC. Translating it yields CSVAGVAGGLRDNEQFF.